This is a list of T cell receptor beta chains from one sample in a study of long-term antiretroviral therapy in people with HIV. The assay was immunoSEQ multiplex PCR, and TCRdb's table has in-frame clones only and misses some. Among about 23,000 clones, approximately 80% were seen once, and the ten largest hold approximately 16%. Here the sequenced sample was unsorted PBMCs, taken around 4.3 years after starting antiretroviral therapy. These receptors all come from a man aged 25 to 40 with HIV. Both conserved end residues are part of each CDR3. A D gene is named only where the DNA matches it firmly. A clone size is listed for some rows: how often the clone was seen (once, few, many), or a class if it is expanded.

j_gene | abundance | d_gene | v_gene | CDR3nt | CDR3aa
TRBJ2-1 | - | TRBD2 | TRBV27 | TGTGCCAGCAGTTACCCAGCGGGAGGCGACTCCTACAATGAGCAGTTCTTC | CASSYPAGGDSYNEQFF
TRBJ2-2 | once | TRBD1 | TRBV12-5 | TGTGCTAGTGGGCCGATCTGGGACAGGGAGTCGGGCACCGGGGAGCTGTTTTTT | CASGPIWDRESGTGELFF
TRBJ1-3 | - | - | TRBV9 | TGTGCCAGCAGCGTAGACGGGCATTCCTCTGGAAACACCATATATTTT | CASSVDGHSSGNTIYF
TRBJ2-2 | - | - | TRBV27 | TGTGCCAGCAGTTTAAGGAGAACAACCGGGGAGCTGTTTTTT | CASSLRRTTGELFF
TRBJ2-2 | - | TRBD2 | TRBV29-1 | TGCAGCGCCGTGGCCATGATAAGCGGGGAGAACACCGGGGAGCTGTTTTTT | CSAVAMISGENTGELFF
TRBJ2-3 | - | TRBD1 | TRBV6-1 | TGTGCCAGCAGCGACAGGGGCACAGATACGCAGTATTTT | CASSDRGTDTQYF
TRBJ2-7 | - | TRBD1 | TRBV10-3 | TGTGCCACGGGACAGGGTAGCTACGAGCAGTACTTC | CATGQGSYEQYF
TRBJ1-5 | - | TRBD1 | TRBV2 | TGTGCCAGCCTCCCCAGGGGGCATCTGCAGCCCCAGCATTTT | CASLPRGHLQPQHF
TRBJ2-7 | - | - | TRBV9 | TGTGCCAGCAGCCCAGGAGGGGGGCCTACCTACGAGCAGTACTTC | CASSPGGGPTYEQYF
TRBJ2-3 | - | TRBD2 | TRBV27 | TGTGCCAGCAGTTTAAGGACTAGCGGGAGGGCCCTCCGGGAAGATACGCAGTATTTT | CASSLRTSGRALREDTQYF
TRBJ2-1 | - | TRBD2 | TRBV10-3 | TGTGCCATCAGTGAGGTTCCGCGGGAGATTTACAATGAGCAGTTCTTC | CAISEVPREIYNEQFF
TRBJ2-7 | medium-sized | - | TRBV4-3 | TGCGCCAGCAGCCAAGACGGGGTCGGGAGAGGCGGCGAGCAGTACTTC | CASSQDGVGRGGEQYF
TRBJ2-4 | once | - | TRBV29-1 | TGCAGCGCTGGGAGGGGGGAAAACATTCAGTACTTC | CSAGRGENIQYF
TRBJ2-7 | - | TRBD1 | TRBV4-3 | TGCGCCAGCAGCCAATCACCGGGACAGGGTCTTCCGTACTTC | CASSQSPGQGLPYF
TRBJ1-1 | - | TRBD1 | TRBV10-3 | TGTGCCACCTCGACAGGGGTGAACACTGAAGCTTTCTTT | CATSTGVNTEAFF
TRBJ2-7 | - | - | TRBV5-4 | TGTGCCAGCAGCTTGAGAGGCAGGCCCGAGTACGAGCAGTACTTC | CASSLRGRPEYEQYF
TRBJ2-5 | once | - | TRBV30 | TGTGCCTGGAGTGTAGCGGAGACCCAGTACTTC | CAWSVAETQYF
TRBJ1-6 | - | TRBD1 | TRBV6-5 | TGTGCCAGCAGTTCCGGGGACAGGGTTTCACCCCTCCACTTT | CASSSGDRVSPLHF
TRBJ2-3 | - | TRBD2 | TRBV6-1 | TGTGCCAGCAGTGAACTAGCGGGAGGGCCAGATACGCAGTATTTT | CASSELAGGPDTQYF
TRBJ1-2 | - | TRBD1 | TRBV7-6 | TGTGCCAGCAGCTCCCAGGGACAGGGCGAACCTAACTATGGCTACACCTTC | CASSSQGQGEPNYGYTF
TRBJ2-7 | - | - | TRBV6-1 | TGTGCCAGCAGTGAAAAGGCCCGGACACAAAATCTACCGCCCTACGAGCAGTACTTC | CASSEKARTQNLPPYEQYF
TRBJ2-7 | - | - | TRBV11-1 | TGTGCCAGCAGCACGGCGCGGGGCCCAGGTTACGAGCAGTACTTC | CASSTARGPGYEQYF